This passage covers 20 T cell receptor beta chains from one sample sequenced in a study of T cell responses to AZD1222 COVID-19 vaccine. The data were produced by immunoSEQ multiplex PCR, yet TCRdb's version contains in-frame clones alone and is incomplete. The repertoire holds roughly 99,000 clones, with roughly 87% as singletons. The sample here was peripheral blood, taken on day 0 of AZD1222 vaccination. Every receptor here comes from an adult in good health.

The chain combines TRBV5-6 with TRBJ2-1; 9 nucleotides agree with TRBD1. This CDR3 spans 15 amino acids. The V and J ends lost 2 bases and 3 bases, in that order; junction bases with no gene match: 3. CDR1 is SGHDT and CDR2 is YYEEEE in the germline V gene. CDR3 bases: TGTGCCAGCAGCTTTAACAGGGGGCTCTACAATGAGCAGTTCTTC. Its translation is CASSFNRGLYNEQFF.

The V gene is TRBV6-4, the J gene TRBJ2-3; 15 nucleotides line up with TRBD2. CDR1 and CDR2 from the germline V gene are MRHNA and SNTAGT. V was clipped by 6 bases and J by 3 bases; unmatched bases: 4. The CDR3 runs 16 residues. For the CDR3, the DNA is TGTGCCAGCAGCCAAGGGACTAGCGGGGGGACAGATACGCAGTATTTT. This gives the protein CASSQGTSGGTDTQYF.

The J gene is TRBJ1-2, the V gene TRBV10-2; TRBD1 matches 8 bases. The trim removed 6 bases at V and 5 bases at J, leaving 5 bases unmatched. The CDR3 length is 13 residues. Germline CDR1 reads WSHSY; CDR2 reads SAAADI. CDR3 sequence reads: CASSGQGPYGYTF. CDR3 sequence (DNA): TGCGCCAGCAGCGGACAGGGACCGTATGGCTACACCTTC.

This chain uses TRBV10-1 with TRBJ1-2; no reliable D call. CDR3 length: 12 amino acids. V was clipped by 7 bases and J by 8 bases, with 14 bases between them. Germline loops: CDR1 WNHNN, CDR2 SYGVQD (reference sequence). CDR3 loop: CASMVVSYGYTF. CDR3 in DNA: TGCGCCAGCATGGTGGTTTCGTACGGCTACACCTTC.

This chain links TRBV6-5 with TRBJ2-7; 9 nucleotides line up with TRBD1. Germline CDR1 is MNHEY and CDR2 is SVGAGI. Trimming at V came to 4 bases and at J to 2 bases, leaving 3 bases not matched to a gene. CDR3 length: 14 residues. The CDR3 protein is CASSLRQGAYEQYF. The CDR3, as DNA: TGTGCCAGCAGTTTACGACAGGGGGCCTACGAGCAGTACTTC.

The chain uses TRBV2 and TRBJ1-1; D gene unclear. The CDR3 contains 14 residues. V was pared by 0 bases and J by 4 bases, with 9 bases between. CDR1 and CDR2 from the germline V gene are SNHLY and FYNNEI. CDR3 in amino acids: CASSEAETITEAFF. Here the CDR3 DNA reads TGTGCCAGCAGTGAAGCGGAGACCATCACTGAAGCTTTCTTT.

This clone was picked up one time. J is TRBJ2-5 and V is TRBV6-6; 11 bases line up with TRBD2. After removal of 5 bases from V and 1 base from J, the junction contained 9 bases not matched to a gene. From germline, CDR1 is MNHNY and CDR2 SVGAGI (reference sequence). The CDR3 is made up of 17 amino acids. DNA of the CDR3: TGTGCCAGCAGTCCACTAGCGGGGGATCTCGGCCAAGAGACCCAGTACTTC. Its translation is CASSPLAGDLGQETQYF.

The J gene is TRBJ1-4, the V gene TRBV7-2, with 8 bases fitting TRBD1. The CDR3 loop spans 13 amino acids. Germline CDR1 is SGHTA and CDR2 is FQGNSA. V trimming: 5 bases; J trimming: 8 bases; junction bases outside the gene matches: 4. This chain's CDR3 is CASSRQGREKLFF. CDR3 sequence (DNA): TGTGCCAGCAGCCGACAGGGGAGAGAAAAACTGTTTTTT.

The chain combines TRBV3-1 (or the pseudogene TRBV3-2) with TRBJ1-2; D is uncertain. The CDR3 length is 15 residues. Trimming shortened V by 3 bases and J by 1 base, and 12 bases separated the two germline ends. Germline values: CDR1 LGHDT, CDR2 YNNKEL (reference sequence). The CDR3 DNA follows: TGTGCCAGCAGCCATAACTCCCGCCTTAACTATGGCTACACCTTC. This sequence encodes CASSHNSRLNYGYTF.

The rearrangement joins TRBV27 to TRBJ1-5; D gene ambiguous. CDR1 and CDR2 (germline): MNHEY, SMNVEV (reference sequence). V lost 0 bases, J lost 4 bases, and 7 bases lay in between. The CDR3 is 14 residues long. CDR3 protein: CASSLSHTNQPQHF. The CDR3 DNA is TGTGCCAGCAGTTTATCACATACGAATCAGCCCCAGCATTTT.

This chain links TRBV19 with TRBJ1-5; D remains ambiguous. This CDR3 has 13 amino acids. V was trimmed by 2 bases and J by 4 bases, leaving 6 bases between them. Germline V CDR1 and CDR2: LNHDA, SQIVND (reference sequence). This CDR3 is CASSIIGNQPQHF. CDR3 in DNA: TGTGCCAGTAGTATAATCGGAAATCAGCCCCAGCATTTT.

The rearrangement uses TRBV7-9 and TRBJ2-1, with 7 bases matching TRBD1. This CDR3 region has 17 residues. Germline V lookup: CDR1 SEHNR, CDR2 FQNEAQ (reference sequence). V was clipped by 7 bases and J by 0 bases; unmatched bases: 12. The CDR3, as DNA: TGTGCCAGCAACCTAGACAGGGCCCTCAGCTCCTACAATGAGCAGTTCTTC. Its translation is CASNLDRALSSYNEQFF.

This chain joins TRBV7-9 and TRBJ2-7; the match to TRBD2 covers 10 bases. Germline V lookup: CDR1 SEHNR, CDR2 FQNEAQ (reference sequence). The CDR3 length is 16 residues. V dropped 1 base and J dropped 5; count of bases not matched to a gene: 8. CDR3 region: CASSLGLAGVRHEQYF. As DNA, the CDR3 is TGTGCCAGCAGCTTAGGACTAGCGGGCGTGCGCCACGAGCAGTACTTC.

As DNA, the CDR3 is TGTGCCAGCAGATCATCTCATGAAAAACTGTTTTTT. Protein: CASRSSHEKLFF. The rearrangement uses TRBV27 and TRBJ1-4; D remains unclear. V was cut by 6 bases and J by 6 bases, with 8 bases left in between. This CDR3 is built from 12 residues. Germline V gene lookup returns CDR1 MNHEY and CDR2 SMNVEV (reference sequence). The full variable domain, rest sourced from reference TRBV27 and TRBJ1-4, is EAQVTQNPRYLITVTGKKLTVTCSQNMNHEYMSWYRQDPGLGLRQIYYSMNVEVTDKGDVPEGYKVSRKEKRNFPLILESPSPNQTSLYFCASRSSHEKLFFGSGTQLSVL.

The genes are TRBV4-3 and TRBJ1-3, with D unresolved. The CDR3 extends over 13 amino acids. The germline V gene encodes CDR1 LGHNA and CDR2 YSLEER. V was shortened by 1 base and J by 7 bases, with 8 bases between the two germline ends. The CDR3 DNA is TGCGCCAGCAGCCAAGTAGGAGGGAACACCATATATTTT. Translated: CASSQVGGNTIYF.

The chain is built from TRBV18 and TRBJ2-7; 7 bases fit TRBD1. After removal of 3 bases from V and 3 bases from J, the junction contained 11 bases not matched to a gene. The CDR3 runs 16 residues. Germline assignment: CDR1 KGHSH and CDR2 LQKENI. CDR3 sequence (DNA): TGTGCCAGCTCACCGATTAGGGGACAGACAGGCTACGAGCAGTACTTC. As protein: CASSPIRGQTGYEQYF.

J is TRBJ1-6 and V is TRBV6-5, with TRBD1 as a possible D gene (5 bases). The germline V gene encodes CDR1 MNHEY and CDR2 SVGAGI. The CDR3 runs to 14 residues. The V and J ends lost 6 bases and 10 bases respectively, with 16 bases between them. DNA for the CDR3: TGTGCCAGCAGCAAAGGGGACTCGACCTCACCCCTCCACTTT. Residues: CASSKGDSTSPLHF.

This chain joins TRBV7-2 and TRBJ1-1; no clear D gene. Between the trimmed V and J ends, which lost 1 base and 2 bases, there was a span of 8 bases. The CDR3 is 14 residues long. Germline values: CDR1 SGHTA, CDR2 FQGNSA. The CDR3 coding sequence is TGTGCCAGCAGCTTAGGGGCACGAAACACTGAAGCTTTCTTT. Its translation: CASSLGARNTEAFF. Full variable domain (remainder filled in from reference TRBV7-2 and TRBJ1-1): GAGVSQSPSNKVTEKGKDVELRCDPISGHTALYWYRQSLGQGLEFLIYFQGNSAPDKSGLPSDRFSAERTGGSVSTLTIQRTQQEDSAVYLCASSLGARNTEAFFGQGTRLTVV.

This clone has just a few counts. The chain joins TRBV7-3 to TRBJ1-4; D unclear. Trimming left V 5 bases short and J 4 bases short, with 20 bases between. Germline-derived CDR1 and CDR2 are SGHTA and FQGTGA. The length of the CDR3 is 17 residues. The CDR3 region has the DNA TGTGCCAGCAGCCATATCCCCTCGGGAGAATATAATGAAAAACTGTTTTTT. Protein product: CASSHIPSGEYNEKLFF.

The genes are TRBV19 and TRBJ2-7, with 8 positions matching TRBD1. J lost 2 bases, V lost 5 bases, and 5 bases had no gene match. CDR1 and CDR2 from the germline V gene are LNHDA and SQIVND (reference sequence). The CDR3 has 14 amino acids. CDR3 nucleotide sequence: TGTGCCAGTAGTGCCGGGACAGGACCCTACGAGCAGTACTTC. It encodes CASSAGTGPYEQYF. Based on the CDR3 plus reference TRBV19 and TRBJ2-7, the full variable domain is DGGITQSPKYLFRKEGQNVTLSCEQNLNHDAMYWYRQDPGQGLRLIYYSQIVNDFQKGDIAEGYSVSREKKESFPLTVTSAQKNPTAFYLCASSAGTGPYEQYFGPGTRLTVT.